This T cell receptor beta chain was found in a study of blood T cell repertoires in COVID-19. In the study overall: The United States, Italy and Spain supplied acute and convalescent COVID-19 samples.

CDR3 length: 17 amino acids. Germline CDR1 reads SNHLY; CDR2 reads FYNNEI. The V segment lost 3 bases and the J segment 1 base; nucleotides outside the gene matches: 9. In the original workflow: Reference gene primer amplification yielded estimated nucleated cell counts. The method was immunoSEQ multiplex PCR; TCRdb's version includes in-frame clones alone and lacks a portion of them. That table furnishes V, J and clone size, whereas the DNA furnished D and trimming. The table has about 200,000 clones, about 90% seen once. The sequence was obtained from a man aged 45-65 years with acute or convalescent COVID-19. Source material: peripheral blood. V and J are TRBV2 and TRBJ1-3, with 7 bases lining up with TRBD1. Here the CDR3 DNA reads TGTGCCAGCAGTGATCGACAGGGCCATGGGTCTGGAAACACCATATATTTT. Translating gives CASSDRQGHGSGNTIYF.